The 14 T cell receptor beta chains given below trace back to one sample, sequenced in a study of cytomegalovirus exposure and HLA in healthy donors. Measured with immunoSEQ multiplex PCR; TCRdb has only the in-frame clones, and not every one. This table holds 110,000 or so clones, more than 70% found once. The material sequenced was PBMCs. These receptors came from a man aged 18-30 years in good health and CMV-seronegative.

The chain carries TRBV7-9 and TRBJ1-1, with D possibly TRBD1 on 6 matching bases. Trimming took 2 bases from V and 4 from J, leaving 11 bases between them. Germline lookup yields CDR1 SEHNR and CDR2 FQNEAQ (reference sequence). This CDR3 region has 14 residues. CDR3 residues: CASSLMTTGTEAFF. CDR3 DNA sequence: TGTGCCAGCAGCTTAATGACGACAGGCACTGAAGCTTTCTTT.

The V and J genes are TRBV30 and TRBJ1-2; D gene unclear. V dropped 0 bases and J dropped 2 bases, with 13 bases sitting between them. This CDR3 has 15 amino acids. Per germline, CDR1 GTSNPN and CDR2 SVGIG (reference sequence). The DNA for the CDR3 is TGTGCCTGGAGTGTTGGCAACGGGAGGAACTATGGCTACACCTTC. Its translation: CAWSVGNGRNYGYTF.

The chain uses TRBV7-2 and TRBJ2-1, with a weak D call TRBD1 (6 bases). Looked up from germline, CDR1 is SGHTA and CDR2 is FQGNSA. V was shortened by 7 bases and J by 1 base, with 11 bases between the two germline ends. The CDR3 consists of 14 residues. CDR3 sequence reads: CASNPDRSYNEQFF. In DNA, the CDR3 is TGTGCCAGCAACCCGGACAGATCCTACAATGAGCAGTTCTTC.

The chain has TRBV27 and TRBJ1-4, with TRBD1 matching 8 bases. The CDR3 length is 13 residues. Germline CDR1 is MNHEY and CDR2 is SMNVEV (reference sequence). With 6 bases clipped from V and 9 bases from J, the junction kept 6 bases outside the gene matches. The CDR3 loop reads CASSFRTGQKLFF. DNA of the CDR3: TGTGCCAGCAGCTTCCGGACAGGGCAAAAACTGTTTTTT.

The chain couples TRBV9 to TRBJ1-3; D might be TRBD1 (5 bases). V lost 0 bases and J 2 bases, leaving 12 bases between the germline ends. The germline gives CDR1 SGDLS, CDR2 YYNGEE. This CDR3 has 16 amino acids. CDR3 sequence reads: CASSVGEGRTGNTIYF. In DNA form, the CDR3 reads TGTGCCAGCAGCGTAGGTGAGGGGAGGACTGGAAACACCATATATTTT.

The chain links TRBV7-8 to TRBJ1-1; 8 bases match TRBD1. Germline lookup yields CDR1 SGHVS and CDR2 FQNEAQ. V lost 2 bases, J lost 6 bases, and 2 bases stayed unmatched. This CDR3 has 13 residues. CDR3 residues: CASSLTGGAEAFF. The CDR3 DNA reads TGTGCCAGCAGCTTAACAGGGGGGGCTGAAGCTTTCTTT. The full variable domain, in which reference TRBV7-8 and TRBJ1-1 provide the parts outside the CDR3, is GAGVSQSPRYKVAKRGQDVALRCDPISGHVSLFWYQQALGQGPEFLTYFQNEAQLDKSGLPSDRFFAERPEGSVSTLKIQRTQQEDSAVYLCASSLTGGAEAFFGQGTRLTVV.

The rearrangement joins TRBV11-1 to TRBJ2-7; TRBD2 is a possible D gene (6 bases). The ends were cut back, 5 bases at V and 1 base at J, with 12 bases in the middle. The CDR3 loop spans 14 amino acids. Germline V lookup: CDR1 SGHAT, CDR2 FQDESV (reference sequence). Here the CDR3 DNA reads TGTGCCAGCAGCCTCAGAGGGAGGTCCTACGAGCAGTACTTC. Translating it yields CASSLRGRSYEQYF.

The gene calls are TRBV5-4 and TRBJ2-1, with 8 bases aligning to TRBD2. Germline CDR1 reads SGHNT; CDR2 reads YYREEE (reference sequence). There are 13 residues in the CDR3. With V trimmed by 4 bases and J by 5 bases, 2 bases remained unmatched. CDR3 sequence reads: CASSAGLDNEQFF. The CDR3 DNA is TGTGCCAGCAGCGCGGGACTAGACAATGAGCAGTTCTTC.

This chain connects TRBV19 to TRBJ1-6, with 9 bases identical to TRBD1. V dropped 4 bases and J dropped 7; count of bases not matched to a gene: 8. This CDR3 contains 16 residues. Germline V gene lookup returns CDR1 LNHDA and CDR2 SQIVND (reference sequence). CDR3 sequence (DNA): TGTGCCAGTAGTAACCTCGAGACAGGGGGGAATTCACCCCTCCACTTT. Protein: CASSNLETGGNSPLHF.

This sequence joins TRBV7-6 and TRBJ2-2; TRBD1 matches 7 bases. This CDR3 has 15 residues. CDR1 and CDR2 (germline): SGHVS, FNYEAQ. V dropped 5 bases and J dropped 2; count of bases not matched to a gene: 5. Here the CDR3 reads CASSQRQGNTGELFF. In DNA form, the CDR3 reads TGTGCCAGCAGCCAAAGACAGGGTAACACCGGGGAGCTGTTTTTT.

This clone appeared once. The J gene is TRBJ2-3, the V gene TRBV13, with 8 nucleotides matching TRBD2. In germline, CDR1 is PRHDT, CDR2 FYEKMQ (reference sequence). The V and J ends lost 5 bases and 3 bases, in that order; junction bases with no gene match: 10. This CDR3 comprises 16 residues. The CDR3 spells CASSDRRSGRTDTQYF. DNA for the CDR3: TGTGCCAGCAGCGACAGAAGAAGCGGGAGAACAGATACGCAGTATTTT.

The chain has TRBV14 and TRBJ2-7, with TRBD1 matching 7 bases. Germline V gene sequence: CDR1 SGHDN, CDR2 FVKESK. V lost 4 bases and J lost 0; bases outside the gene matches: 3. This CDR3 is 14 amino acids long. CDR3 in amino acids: CASSLTGASYEQYF. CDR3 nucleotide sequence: TGTGCCAGCAGCCTTACAGGGGCCTCCTACGAGCAGTACTTC.

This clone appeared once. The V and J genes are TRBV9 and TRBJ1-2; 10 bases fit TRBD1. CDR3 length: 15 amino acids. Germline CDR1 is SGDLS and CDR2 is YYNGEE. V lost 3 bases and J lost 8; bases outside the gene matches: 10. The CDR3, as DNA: TGTGCCAGCAGCGGGGACAGGGGCTGGACCACCGGCTACACCTTC. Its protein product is CASSGDRGWTTGYTF.

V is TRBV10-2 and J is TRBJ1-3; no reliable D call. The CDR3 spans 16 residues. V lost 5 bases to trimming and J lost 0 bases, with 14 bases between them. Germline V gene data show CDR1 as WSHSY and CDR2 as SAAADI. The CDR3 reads CASSKNRESSGNTIYF. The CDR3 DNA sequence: TGCGCCAGCAGTAAAAACCGGGAGAGCTCTGGAAACACCATATATTTT.